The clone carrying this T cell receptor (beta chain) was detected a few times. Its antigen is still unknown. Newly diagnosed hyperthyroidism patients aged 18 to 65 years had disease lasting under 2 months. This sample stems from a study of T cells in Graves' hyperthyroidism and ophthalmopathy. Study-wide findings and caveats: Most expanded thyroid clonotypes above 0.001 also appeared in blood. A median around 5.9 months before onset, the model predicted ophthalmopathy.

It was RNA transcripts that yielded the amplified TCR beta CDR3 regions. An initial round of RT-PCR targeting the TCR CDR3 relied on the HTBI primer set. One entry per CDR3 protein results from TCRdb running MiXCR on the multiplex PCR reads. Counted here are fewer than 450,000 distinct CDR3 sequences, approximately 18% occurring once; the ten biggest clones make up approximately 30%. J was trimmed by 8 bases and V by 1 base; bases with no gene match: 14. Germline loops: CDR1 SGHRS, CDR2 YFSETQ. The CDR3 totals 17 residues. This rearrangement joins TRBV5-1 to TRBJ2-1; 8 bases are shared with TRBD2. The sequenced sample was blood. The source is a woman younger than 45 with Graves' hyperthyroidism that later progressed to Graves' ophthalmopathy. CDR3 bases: TGCGCCAGCAGCTTGTTGGGGAGCGGGAGTGATGTAGATGAGCAGTTCTTC. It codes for CASSLLGSGSDVDEQFF.